Presented here are 8 T cell receptor beta chains from one specimen sequenced in a study of cytomegalovirus exposure and HLA in healthy donors. The PCR ran on 60 Vbeta and 13 Jbeta primers. Using immunoSEQ multiplex PCR, the repertoire was profiled, and TCRdb retains in-frame clones only, with some absent. The sample includes around 120,000 clones, about 80% of them seen just once. The sequenced sample consisted of PBMCs. All receptors derive from a man aged 25 to 40 in good health and CMV-seronegative.

V gene TRBV11-2 combines with J gene TRBJ2-7; 10 positions agree with TRBD2. Germline loops: CDR1 SGHAT, CDR2 FQNNGV. The CDR3 has 15 residues. V lost 0 bases, J lost 6 bases, and 5 bases stayed unmatched. CDR3: CASSLEWLAGAEQYF. The CDR3 DNA reads as TGTGCCAGCAGCTTAGAGTGGCTAGCGGGAGCCGAGCAGTACTTC.

The chain employs TRBV6-1 and TRBJ2-7, with 8 bases that match TRBD1. Germline CDR1 and CDR2: MNHNS and SASEGT. The CDR3 sequence is 15 residues long. V lost 9 bases to trimming and J lost 2 bases; unmatched junction nucleotides: 12. The CDR3 protein is CASKYGKQGAYEQYF. CDR3 sequence (DNA): TGTGCCAGTAAGTATGGAAAACAGGGGGCCTACGAGCAGTACTTC.

This sequence joins TRBV7-9 and TRBJ2-3; D is perhaps TRBD2 (5 bases). V lost 1 base and J 5 bases, leaving 16 bases between the germline ends. Germline V gives CDR1 SEHNR, CDR2 FQNEAQ (reference sequence). This CDR3 is 16 amino acids long. The CDR3 loop reads CASSLGGLPTGDTQYF. The DNA of the CDR3 is TGTGCCAGCAGCTTAGGTGGACTCCCCACCGGAGATACGCAGTATTTT.

This chain links TRBV19 with TRBJ2-7; TRBD2 might be the D (6 bases). Trimming took 4 bases from V and 3 from J, leaving 10 bases between them. This CDR3 contains 13 residues. The germline V gene has CDR1 LNHDA and CDR2 SQIVND (reference sequence). The CDR3 coding sequence is TGTGCCAGTAGTACGCGGGATCGCTACGAGCAGTACTTC. It translates to CASSTRDRYEQYF.

This chain uses TRBV2 with TRBJ2-3; 7 nucleotides agree with TRBD2. Germline V gives CDR1 SNHLY, CDR2 FYNNEI. The CDR3 length is 16 residues. Trimming at V came to 2 bases and at J to 4 bases, leaving 9 bases not matched to a gene. The DNA for the CDR3 is TGTGCCAGCAGTGAACGTACTAGCGCTAATCCAGATACGCAGTATTTT. This encodes CASSERTSANPDTQYF.

The V and J genes are TRBV28 and TRBJ2-1; D is possibly TRBD2 (6 bases). Trimming pared 7 bases from V and 4 bases from J, leaving 17 bases between. Germline lookup yields CDR1 MDHEN and CDR2 SYDVKM. The CDR3 runs 15 residues. CDR3 loop: CASTSRDGGYNEQFF. In DNA form, the CDR3 reads TGTGCCAGCACGAGCAGGGACGGAGGGTACAATGAGCAGTTCTTC. Full variable domain (remainder filled in from reference TRBV28 and TRBJ2-1): DVKVTQSSRYLVKRTGEKVFLECVQDMDHENMFWYRQDPGLGLRLIYFSYDVKMKEKGDIPEGYSVSREKKERFSLILESASTNQTSMYLCASTSRDGGYNEQFFGPGTRLTVL.

This chain joins TRBV5-7 and TRBJ1-5; 9 bases are a match to TRBD1. TRBV5-7 is recorded as an ORF, its role being uncertain. The CDR3 runs 14 residues. The junction had 5 bases not matched to a gene; V was cut back by 4 bases and J by 6 bases. DNA of the CDR3: TGTGCCAGCAGCAGGGACAGGGATGGTCAGCCCCAGCATTTT. The encoded protein is CASSRDRDGQPQHF.

This clone was observed a few times. This sequence joins TRBV9 and TRBJ1-5; possible D gene TRBD1, 5 bases. Germline CDR1 SGDLS, CDR2 YYNGEE. The CDR3 extends over 15 amino acids. Between the trimmed V and J ends, which lost 4 bases and 2 bases, there was a span of 13 bases. Written as DNA, the CDR3 is TGTGCCAGCAGCCCATACGGAGGGGGCAATCAGCCCCAGCATTTT. It yields the protein CASSPYGGGNQPQHF.